These 5 T cell receptor beta chains share one sample of origin, sequenced in a study of shared clonotypes between healthy human individuals. Generated by immunoSEQ multiplex PCR, the TCRdb table keeps only in-frame clones and is missing some. This table has 450,000 to 500,000 clones, around 73% appearing once. Sequenced sample: PBMCs. These receptors originate from a woman in her forties in good health. Some clones in this sample may be carry-over from other donors' samples.

The V call is TRBV4-1, the J call TRBJ2-3; D may be TRBD2 (5 bases). This CDR3 comprises 20 residues. Trimming cost V 2 bases and J 4 bases, with 28 bases left between them. Germline lookup yields CDR1 MGHRA and CDR2 YSYEKL. The CDR3 DNA follows: TGCGCCAGCAGCCAATCCCTCCCCTATTCGAAAGGAGGTTATCCAGATACGCAGTATTTT. Amino acid sequence: CASSQSLPYSKGGYPDTQYF.

This clone was seen only a few times. Additional DNA sequences in this sample encode the identical CDR3. This chain connects TRBV28 to TRBJ1-5; D not resolved. V was cut by 5 bases and J by 2 bases, with 10 bases left in between. Germline CDR1 is MDHEN and CDR2 is SYDVKM. The CDR3 sequence is 14 residues long. This CDR3 is CASSLPGGNQPQHF. DNA of the CDR3: TGTGCCAGCAGTCTTCCGGGAGGCAATCAGCCCCAGCATTTT.

The chain is built from TRBV5-6 and TRBJ1-3; TRBD1 is a possible D gene (5 bases). The CDR3 runs 16 residues. CDR1 is SGHDT, CDR2 YYEEEE, per germline. V was cut by 3 bases and J by 0 bases, with 13 bases left in between. CDR3 residues: CASSSTVPDSGNTIYF. CDR3 nucleotide sequence: TGTGCCAGCAGCTCGACAGTACCCGACTCTGGAAACACCATATATTTT.

The chain recombines TRBV30 with TRBJ1-6; 10 nucleotides align to TRBD1. From germline, CDR1 is GTSNPN and CDR2 SVGIG (reference sequence). Trimming cost V 1 base and J 6 bases; bases outside gene matches: 0. This CDR3 has 14 amino acids. The CDR3 spells CAWSGDRGNSPLHF. The CDR3 DNA reads TGTGCCTGGAGTGGGGACAGGGGTAATTCACCCCTCCACTTT.

The chain has TRBV18 and TRBJ2-7; D is unresolved. V lost 2 bases and J lost 3, with 14 bases in between. The germline V gene has CDR1 KGHSH and CDR2 LQKENI. The CDR3 is made up of 15 amino acids. CDR3 in DNA: TGTGCCAGCTCACCAGTGCCAGCCCACGGCTACGAGCAGTACTTC. It translates to CASSPVPAHGYEQYF. Filled out from reference TRBV18 and TRBJ2-7, the complete variable domain reads NAGVMQNPRHLVRRRGQEARLRCSPMKGHSHVYWYRQLPEEGLKFMVYLQKENIIDESGMPKERFSAEFPKEGPSILRIQQVVRGDSAAYFCASSPVPAHGYEQYFGPGTRLTVT.